This TCR beta chain was sequenced during a study of blood T cells in healthy people across ages. Whole-study findings and limits: The CMV status of each donor remained undetermined, and this could have confounded shifts in expanded clonotypes. Long-lived and aged donors differed, with more naive CD4+ cells and higher diversity in the long-lived.

With regard to this clonotype: Antigen: not known.

A second PCR, run for roughly 7 to 11 cycles, used a sample-barcoded 5' primer plus a J-beta primer mix. Via MiXCR, TCRdb re-called the 5' RACE reads, giving one row per CDR3 protein. The table records around 1,500,000 distinct CDR3 sequences, around 39% of them present only once. The sample providers were healthy Caucasian people from Russia, aged roughly 6 to 90. The sequencing sample was made of blood. This receptor was obtained from a woman aged 18-35 years in good health.

The chain's CDR3 is CASSLEAALGTQYF. Here the CDR3 DNA reads TGTGCCAGCAGCTTAGAGGCAGCACTAGGGACCCAGTACTTC. The genes are TRBV7-6 and TRBJ2-4; a weak D match, TRBD2 (5 bases). Matching the DNA end better, TRBJ2-5 makes the J call doubtful. This CDR3 has 14 residues. Germline values: CDR1 SGHVS, CDR2 FNYEAQ.